In this sample, the clone carrying this TCR beta chain turned up a few times. Original processing notes: Scientists estimated how many nucleated cells there were by amplifying reference gene primers. Libraries were prepared by immunoSEQ multiplex PCR; TCRdb keeps only in-frame clonotypes and omits some of them. V, J and clone size are those of that table, while D and trimming were read from the DNA. The data show about 83,000 clones, with more than 75% seen just once and about a fifth held by the top ten. The germline gives CDR1 SGDLS, CDR2 YYNGEE. The CDR3 sequence is 14 residues long. V lost 3 bases and J lost 6, with 15 bases in between. This specimen belongs to a study of blood T cell repertoires in COVID-19. Study context: COVID-19 samples collected from the United States, Italy and Spain covered acute and convalescent phases. The cDNA or gDNA used as material had been derived from T cells, B-cell-depleted T cells, or PBMCs.

Sequences were obtained from peripheral blood. V and J are TRBV9 and TRBJ1-2; TRBD1 is a possible D gene (5 bases). The sequence was collected from a woman of 80 years or more with active or convalescent COVID-19. CDR3 region: CASSAPSGLDGYTF. CDR3 nucleotide sequence: TGTGCCAGCAGCGCCCCATCAGGGTTGGATGGCTACACCTTC.